This TCR beta chain was profiled in a study of blood T cell repertoires in COVID-19. Study background: Samples came from the United States, Italy and Spain, spanning acute and convalescent COVID-19. PBMCs, B-cell-depleted T cells, or T cells were the source of the cDNA or gDNA that made up the material.

Original data processing: For nucleated cells, counts were estimated from reference gene primer amplification. Some clones are missing from TCRdb's copy, which holds only in-frame ones; the method was immunoSEQ multiplex PCR. V and J calls plus clone size are reproduced from that table; the DNA served to infer D and trimming. The table has approximately 430,000 clones, approximately 90% seen once. The CDR3 totals 17 residues. The germline V gene has CDR1 SGHRS and CDR2 YFSETQ. V dropped 1 base and J dropped 3; count of bases not matched to a gene: 9. The material sequenced was peripheral blood. The TCR comes from a woman in her twenties or thirties with active or convalescent COVID-19. The rearrangement joins TRBV5-1 to TRBJ2-7; 11 bases line up with TRBD2. As DNA, the CDR3 is TGCGCCAGCAGCTTGAGGCCCGGGACTAGCGGATTCTACGAGCAGTACTTC. It codes for CASSLRPGTSGFYEQYF.